This entry describes one TCR beta chain. Its antigen is as yet unknown. Germline CDR1 reads MRHNA; CDR2 reads SNTAGT. The ends lost 4 bases at V and 2 bases at J; junction bases unmatched: 8. The CDR3 loop spans 15 amino acids. This specimen comes from a study of shared clonotypes between healthy human individuals. Study-level points and caveats: Among the subsets, naive ones generally showed larger estimated richness than memory ones. Sampling was confined to blood; repertoires within tissues likely differ. Rarefaction curves obtained for sorted subsets showed sequencing incomplete despite large depth.

Repertoires were generated with immunoSEQ multiplex PCR, while TCRdb's copy carries only in-frame clones and drops some. The sample lists around 2,000,000 clones, 85% to 95% occurring once. What was sequenced was naive CD4+ T cells sorted from blood. The subset is: CD45RA+ positively selected. The chain employs TRBV6-4 and TRBJ2-7; 7 bases fit TRBD2. The receptor's source is a man in his late teens or twenties in good health. This CDR3 is CASSAYPSGPYEQYF. In DNA, the CDR3 is TGTGCCAGCAGTGCCTACCCTAGCGGACCCTACGAGCAGTACTTC.